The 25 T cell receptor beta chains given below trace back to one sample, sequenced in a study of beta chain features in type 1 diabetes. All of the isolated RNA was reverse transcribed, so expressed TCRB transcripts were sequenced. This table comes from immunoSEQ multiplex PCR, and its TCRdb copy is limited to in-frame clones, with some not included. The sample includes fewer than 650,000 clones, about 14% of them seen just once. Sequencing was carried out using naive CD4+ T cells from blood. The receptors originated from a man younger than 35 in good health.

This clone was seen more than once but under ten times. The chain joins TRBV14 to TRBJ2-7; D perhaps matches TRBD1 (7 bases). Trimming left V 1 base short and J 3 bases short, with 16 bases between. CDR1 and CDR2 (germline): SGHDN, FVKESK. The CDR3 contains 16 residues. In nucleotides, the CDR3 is TGTGCCAGCAGCCAAGGAAGGAACAGGGGAGGCTACGAGCAGTACTTC. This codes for CASSQGRNRGGYEQYF.

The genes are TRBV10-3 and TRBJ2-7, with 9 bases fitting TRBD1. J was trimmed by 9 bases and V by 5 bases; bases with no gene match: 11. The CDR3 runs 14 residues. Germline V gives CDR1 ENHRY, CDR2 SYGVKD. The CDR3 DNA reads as TGTGCCATCAGTCTCGGGACAGGGCCCGATGGGCAGTACTTC. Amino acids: CAISLGTGPDGQYF.

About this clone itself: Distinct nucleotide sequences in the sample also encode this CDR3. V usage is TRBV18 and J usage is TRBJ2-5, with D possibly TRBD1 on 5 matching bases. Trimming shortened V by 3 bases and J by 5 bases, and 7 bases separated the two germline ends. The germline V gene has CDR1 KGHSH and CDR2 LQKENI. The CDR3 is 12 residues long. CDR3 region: CASSPKGETQYF. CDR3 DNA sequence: TGTGCCAGCTCACCGAAGGGGGAGACCCAGTACTTC.

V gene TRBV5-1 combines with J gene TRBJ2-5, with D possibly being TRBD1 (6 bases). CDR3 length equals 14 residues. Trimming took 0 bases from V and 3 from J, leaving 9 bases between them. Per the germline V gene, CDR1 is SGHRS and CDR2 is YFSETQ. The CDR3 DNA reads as TGCGCCAGCAGCTTGGTAGCAGGGGAAGAGACCCAGTACTTC. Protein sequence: CASSLVAGEETQYF.

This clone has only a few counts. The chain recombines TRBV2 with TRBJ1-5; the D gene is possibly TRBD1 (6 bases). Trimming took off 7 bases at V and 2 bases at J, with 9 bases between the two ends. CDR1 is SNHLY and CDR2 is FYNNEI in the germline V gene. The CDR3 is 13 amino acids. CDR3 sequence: CASTRQGNQPQHF. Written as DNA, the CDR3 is TGTGCCAGCACCAGACAGGGCAATCAGCCCCAGCATTTT.

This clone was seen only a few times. The CDR3 loop reads CSARGQGTQYF. The CDR3 DNA is TGCAGTGCTAGAGGGCAGGGTACCCAGTACTTC. V is TRBV20-1 and J is TRBJ2-5; a weak D match, TRBD1 (5 bases). Germline V gives CDR1 DFQATT, CDR2 SNEGSKA (reference sequence). The CDR3 has 11 amino acids. V gave up 1 base and J gave up 8 bases, with 8 bases separating them.

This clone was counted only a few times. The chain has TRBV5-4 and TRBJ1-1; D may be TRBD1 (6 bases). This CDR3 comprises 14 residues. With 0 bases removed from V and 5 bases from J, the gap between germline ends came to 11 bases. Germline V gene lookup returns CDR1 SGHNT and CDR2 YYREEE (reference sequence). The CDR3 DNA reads TGTGCCAGCAGCTTGGAAAACAGGGATACTGAAGCTTTCTTT. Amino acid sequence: CASSLENRDTEAFF.

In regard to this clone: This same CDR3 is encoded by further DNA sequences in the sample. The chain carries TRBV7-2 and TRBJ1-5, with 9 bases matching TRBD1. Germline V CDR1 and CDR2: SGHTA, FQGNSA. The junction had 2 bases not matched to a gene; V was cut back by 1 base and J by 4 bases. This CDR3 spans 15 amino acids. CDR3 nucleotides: TGTGCCAGCAGCTTAGGGACAGGGGTTAATCAGCCCCAGCATTTT. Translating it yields CASSLGTGVNQPQHF.

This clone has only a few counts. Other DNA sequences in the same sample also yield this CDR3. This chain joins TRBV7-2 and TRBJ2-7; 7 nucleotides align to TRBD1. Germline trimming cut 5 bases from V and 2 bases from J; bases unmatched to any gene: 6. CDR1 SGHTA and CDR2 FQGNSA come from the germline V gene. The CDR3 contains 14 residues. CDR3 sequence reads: CASSLDRATYEQYF. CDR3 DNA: TGTGCCAGCAGCCTAGACAGGGCTACCTACGAGCAGTACTTC.

This CDR3 is CASGPGQGYTGELFF. CDR3 coding DNA: TGTGCTAGTGGCCCGGGACAGGGCTACACCGGGGAGCTGTTTTTT. The chain recombines TRBV12-5 with TRBJ2-2; 9 bases match TRBD1. CDR1 is LGHNT, CDR2 FRNRAP, per germline. The CDR3 totals 15 residues. The V segment lost 6 bases and the J segment 3 bases; nucleotides outside the gene matches: 5.

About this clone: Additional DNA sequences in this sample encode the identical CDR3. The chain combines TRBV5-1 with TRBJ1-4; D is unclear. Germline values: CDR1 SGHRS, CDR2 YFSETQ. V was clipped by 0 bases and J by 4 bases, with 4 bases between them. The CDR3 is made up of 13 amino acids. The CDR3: CASSLGVNEKLFF. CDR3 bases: TGCGCCAGCAGCTTGGGGGTTAATGAAAAACTGTTTTTT.

The CDR3 nucleotides read TGCAGCGTTGTTCTCCCGCCCATGTTGACGAACACTGAAGCTTTCTTT. Translated, it gives CSVVLPPMLTNTEAFF. The chain carries TRBV29-1 and TRBJ1-1; D gene unclear. In germline, CDR1 is SQVTM, CDR2 ANQGSEA. V was shortened by 4 bases and J by 1 base, with 19 bases between the two germline ends. This CDR3 comprises 16 residues.

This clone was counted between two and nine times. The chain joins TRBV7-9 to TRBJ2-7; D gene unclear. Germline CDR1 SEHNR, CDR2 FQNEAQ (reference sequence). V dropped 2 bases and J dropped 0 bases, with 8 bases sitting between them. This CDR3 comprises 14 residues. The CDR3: CASSLTRNSYEQYF. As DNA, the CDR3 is TGTGCCAGCAGCTTAACGCGAAACTCCTACGAGCAGTACTTC.

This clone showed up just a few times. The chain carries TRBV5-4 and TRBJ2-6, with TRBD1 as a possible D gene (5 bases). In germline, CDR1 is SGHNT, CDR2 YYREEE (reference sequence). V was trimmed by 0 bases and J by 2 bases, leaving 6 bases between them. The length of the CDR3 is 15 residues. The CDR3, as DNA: TGTGCCAGCAGCTTGGGGGGCCCTGGGGCCAACGTCCTGACTTTC. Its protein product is CASSLGGPGANVLTF.

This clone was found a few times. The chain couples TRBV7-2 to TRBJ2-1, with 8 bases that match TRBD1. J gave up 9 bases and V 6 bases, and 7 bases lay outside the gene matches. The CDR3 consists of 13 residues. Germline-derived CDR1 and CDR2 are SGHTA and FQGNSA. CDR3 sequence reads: CASSQGARVEQFF. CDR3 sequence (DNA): TGTGCCAGCAGTCAGGGGGCTAGGGTTGAGCAGTTCTTC.

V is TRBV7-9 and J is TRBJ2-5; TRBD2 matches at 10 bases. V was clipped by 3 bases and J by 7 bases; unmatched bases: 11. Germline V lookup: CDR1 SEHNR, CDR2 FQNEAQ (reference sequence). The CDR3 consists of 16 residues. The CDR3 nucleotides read TGTGCCAGCAGCTTGGAGGCTAGCGGGAGTCGCGGGACCCAGTACTTC. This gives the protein CASSLEASGSRGTQYF.

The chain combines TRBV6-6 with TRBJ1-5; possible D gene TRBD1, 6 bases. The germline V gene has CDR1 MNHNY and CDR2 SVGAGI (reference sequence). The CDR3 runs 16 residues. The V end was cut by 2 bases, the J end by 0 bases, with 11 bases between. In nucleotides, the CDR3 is TGTGCCAGCAGTTACGGACAGAGGAATAGCAATCAGCCCCAGCATTTT. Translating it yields CASSYGQRNSNQPQHF.

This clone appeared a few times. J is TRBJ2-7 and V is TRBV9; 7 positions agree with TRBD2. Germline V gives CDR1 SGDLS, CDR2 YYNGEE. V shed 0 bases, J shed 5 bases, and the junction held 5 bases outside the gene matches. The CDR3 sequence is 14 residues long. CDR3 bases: TGTGCCAGCAGCGTAGCCCTAGCGGCCCACGAGCAGTACTTC. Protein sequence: CASSVALAAHEQYF.

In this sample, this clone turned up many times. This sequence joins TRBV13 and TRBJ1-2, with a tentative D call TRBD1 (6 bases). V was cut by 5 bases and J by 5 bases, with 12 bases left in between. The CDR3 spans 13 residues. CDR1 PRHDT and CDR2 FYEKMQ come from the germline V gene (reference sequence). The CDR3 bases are TGTGCCAGCAGCCGCAGGGGTGGGTATGGCTACACCTTC. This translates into CASSRRGGYGYTF. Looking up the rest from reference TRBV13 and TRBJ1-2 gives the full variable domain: AAGVIQSPRHLIKEKRETATLKCYPIPRHDTVYWYQQGPGQDPQFLISFYEKMQSDKGSIPDRFSAQQFSDYHSELNMSSLELGDSALYFCASSRRGGYGYTFGSGTRLTVV.

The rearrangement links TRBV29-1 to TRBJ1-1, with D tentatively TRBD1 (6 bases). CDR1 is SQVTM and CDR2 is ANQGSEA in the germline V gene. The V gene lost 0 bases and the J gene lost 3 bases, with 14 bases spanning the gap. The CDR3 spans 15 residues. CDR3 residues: CSVEDPPGVYTEAFF. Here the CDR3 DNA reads TGCAGCGTTGAAGATCCTCCAGGGGTTTACACTGAAGCTTTCTTT.

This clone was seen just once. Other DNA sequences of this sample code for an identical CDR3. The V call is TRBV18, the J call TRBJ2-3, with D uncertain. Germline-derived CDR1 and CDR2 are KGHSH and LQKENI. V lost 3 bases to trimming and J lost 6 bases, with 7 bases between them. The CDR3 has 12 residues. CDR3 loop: CASSPRVDTQYF. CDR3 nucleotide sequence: TGTGCCAGCTCACCGCGAGTGGATACGCAGTATTTT.

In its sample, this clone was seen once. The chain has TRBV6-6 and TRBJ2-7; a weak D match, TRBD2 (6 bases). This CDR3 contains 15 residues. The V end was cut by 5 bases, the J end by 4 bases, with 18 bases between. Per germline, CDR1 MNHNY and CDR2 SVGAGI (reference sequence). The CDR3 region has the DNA TGTGCCAGCAGTCGCGACTCGGGGGTACTTTACGAGCAGTACTTC. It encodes CASSRDSGVLYEQYF.

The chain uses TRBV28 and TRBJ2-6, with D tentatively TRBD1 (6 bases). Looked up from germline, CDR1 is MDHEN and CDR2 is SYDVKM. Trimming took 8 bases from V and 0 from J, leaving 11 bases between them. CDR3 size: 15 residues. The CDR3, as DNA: TGTGCCAGCCAAAGGGGGTCCTCTGGGGCCAACGTCCTGACTTTC. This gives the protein CASQRGSSGANVLTF. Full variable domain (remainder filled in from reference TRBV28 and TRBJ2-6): DVKVTQSSRYLVKRTGEKVFLECVQDMDHENMFWYRQDPGLGLRLIYFSYDVKMKEKGDIPEGYSVSREKKERFSLILESASTNQTSMYLCASQRGSSGANVLTFGAGSRLTVL.

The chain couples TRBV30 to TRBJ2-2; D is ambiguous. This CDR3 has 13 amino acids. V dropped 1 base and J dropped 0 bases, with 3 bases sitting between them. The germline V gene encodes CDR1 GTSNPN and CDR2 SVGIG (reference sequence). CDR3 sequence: CAWSEANTGELFF. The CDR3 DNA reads TGTGCCTGGAGTGAAGCGAACACCGGGGAGCTGTTTTTT.

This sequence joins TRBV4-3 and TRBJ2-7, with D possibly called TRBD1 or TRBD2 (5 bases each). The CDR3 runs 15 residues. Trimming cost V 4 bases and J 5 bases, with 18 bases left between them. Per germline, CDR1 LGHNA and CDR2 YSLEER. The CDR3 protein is CASSLSTGQGHEQYF. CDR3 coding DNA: TGCGCCAGCAGCCTATCAACGGGGCAGGGCCACGAGCAGTACTTC.